This T cell receptor beta chain was retrieved from a study of immune cell composition in non-small cell lung cancer. The CDR3 runs to 13 residues. In germline, CDR1 is SNHLY, CDR2 FYNNEI. The germline V and J ends were trimmed by 5 bases and 2 bases, with 9 bases remaining between them. Profiling relied on immunoSEQ multiplex PCR, and the TCRdb table lists in-frame clones only, not all of them. The sample consists of approximately 8,200 clones, roughly 78% of them appearing once. The sample taken for sequencing was lung tumor tissue. The receptor was derived from a human donor with non-small cell lung cancer. This chain joins TRBV2 and TRBJ1-2; D gene unclear. The CDR3 reads CASSYTPNYGYTF. The CDR3 region has the DNA TGTGCCAGCAGTTATACCCCAAACTATGGCTACACCTTC.